The 4 T cell receptor beta chains listed next were all sequenced from one sample in a study of T cells in Graves' hyperthyroidism and ophthalmopathy. RNA transcripts yielded amplified TCR beta CDR3 regions. TCR CDR3 regions were first amplified by RT-PCR with HTBI primers. TCRdb re-derived calls from the multiplex PCR reads in MiXCR, one entry per CDR3 protein. This sample has roughly 420,000 distinct CDR3 sequences, with 15% to 19% found just once. The specimen was blood. The receptors were sampled from a young woman with Graves' hyperthyroidism.

This clonotype was counted at least ten times. The V and J genes are TRBV20-1 and TRBJ1-1, with no clear D. Trimming removed 7 bases at V and 1 base at J, with 10 bases between. Germline assignment: CDR1 DFQATT and CDR2 SNEGSKA (reference sequence). This CDR3 comprises 12 residues. This chain's CDR3 is CSGVGSNTEAFF. CDR3 nucleotides: TGCAGTGGGGTGGGCTCGAACACTGAAGCTTTCTTT.

The chain carries TRBV14 and TRBJ1-3; unclear D gene. The germline V and J ends were trimmed by 5 bases and 3 bases, with 11 bases remaining between them. Germline V gene sequence: CDR1 SGHDN, CDR2 FVKESK. CDR3 length: 14 amino acids. The CDR3: CASSSREFGNTIYF. In DNA, the CDR3 is TGTGCCAGCAGCTCCCGGGAGTTTGGAAACACCATATATTTT.

This chain connects TRBV2 to TRBJ2-3, with 11 bases fitting TRBD2. J was trimmed by 6 bases and V by 5 bases; bases with no gene match: 19. Germline CDR1 SNHLY, CDR2 FYNNEI. The CDR3 sequence is 19 residues long. The CDR3 nucleotides read TGTGCCAGCAGTTACATCGGGCTAGCGGGGGGCCGGCCGGGTGATACGCAGTATTTT. Its translation: CASSYIGLAGGRPGDTQYF.

In this sample, this clonotype turned up many times. The chain couples TRBV2 to TRBJ2-1; possibly TRBD1 for D (5 bases). Germline-derived CDR1 and CDR2 are SNHLY and FYNNEI. V was shortened by 1 base and J by 12 bases, with 16 bases between the two germline ends. The CDR3 covers 14 residues. CDR3 in amino acids: CASSEVKGPAGQFF. CDR3 nucleotide sequence: TGTGCCAGCAGTGAAGTCAAGGGGCCCGCCGGGCAGTTCTTC.